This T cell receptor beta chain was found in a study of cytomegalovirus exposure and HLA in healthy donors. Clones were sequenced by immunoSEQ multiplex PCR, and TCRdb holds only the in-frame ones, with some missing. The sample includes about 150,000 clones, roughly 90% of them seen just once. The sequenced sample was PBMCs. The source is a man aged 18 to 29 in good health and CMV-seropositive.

The CDR3 DNA reads TGTGCCAGCAGTTACTCCCTTACTTCGAATCAGCCCCAGCATTTT. Translated: CASSYSLTSNQPQHF. This chain connects TRBV6-5 to TRBJ1-5, with D uncertain. This CDR3 is built from 15 residues. The germline V and J ends were trimmed by 0 bases and 4 bases, with 10 bases remaining between them. Germline loops: CDR1 MNHEY, CDR2 SVGAGI.